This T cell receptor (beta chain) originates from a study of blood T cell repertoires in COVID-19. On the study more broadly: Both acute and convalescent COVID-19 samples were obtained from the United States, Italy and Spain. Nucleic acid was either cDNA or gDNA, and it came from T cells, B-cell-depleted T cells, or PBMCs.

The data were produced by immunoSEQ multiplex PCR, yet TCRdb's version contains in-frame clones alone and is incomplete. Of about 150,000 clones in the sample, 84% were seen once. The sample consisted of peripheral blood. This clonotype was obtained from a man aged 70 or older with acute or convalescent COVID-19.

CDR3 nucleotides: TGCGCCAGCAGCTTGGGTAGTTTTGGAAACACCATATATTTT. This translates into CASSLGSFGNTIYF. The chain recombines TRBV5-1 with TRBJ1-3; the D is unclear. Germline values: CDR1 SGHRS, CDR2 YFSETQ. V was shortened by 0 bases and J by 3 bases, with 7 bases between the two germline ends. This CDR3 is 14 amino acids long.